What follows are 32 T cell receptor beta chains derived from one specimen sequenced in a study of blood T cells in healthy people across ages. Then a second PCR, running about 6 to 11 cycles, was carried out with a sample-barcoded 5' primer and a J-beta primer mix. From the 5' RACE reads, TCRdb called clonotypes with MiXCR, one entry per CDR3 protein. Of 850,000 to 1,000,000 distinct CDR3 sequences in the sample, roughly 52% were seen once. Input material: blood. Receptors were obtained from a man under 40 in good health.

V usage is TRBV6-5 and J usage is TRBJ1-2; D might be TRBD1 (6 bases). The V gene lost 6 bases and the J gene lost 4 bases, with 9 bases spanning the gap. CDR1 and CDR2 (germline): MNHEY, SVGAGI. The CDR3 is 12 residues long. Here the CDR3 reads CASRPRGYGYTF. The CDR3, as DNA: TGTGCCAGCAGACCCAGGGGCTATGGCTACACCTTC.

This chain uses TRBV6-1 with TRBJ2-3; weak D call: TRBD2 (5 bases). Germline CDR1 and CDR2: MNHNS and SASEGT. V gave up 5 bases and J gave up 6 bases, with 12 bases separating them. The CDR3 covers 13 residues. The chain's CDR3 is CASSRTAPDTQYF. CDR3 nucleotides: TGTGCCAGCAGTAGGACTGCCCCGGATACGCAGTATTTT.

V and J are TRBV20-1 and TRBJ2-5, with D unresolved. The CDR3 covers 13 residues. Germline lookup yields CDR1 DFQATT and CDR2 SNEGSKA (reference sequence). V lost 4 bases and J lost 2, with 11 bases in between. This CDR3 reads CSAKPPVQETQYF. The CDR3 DNA sequence: TGCAGTGCTAAGCCACCAGTACAAGAGACCCAGTACTTC.

Only a few counts were recorded for this clonotype. V gene TRBV5-6 combines with J gene TRBJ2-1; D tentatively fits TRBD1 or TRBD2 (6 bases each). V was trimmed by 4 bases and J by 0 bases, leaving 11 bases between them. The CDR3 loop spans 15 amino acids. CDR1 and CDR2 (germline): SGHDT, YYEEEE. As DNA, the CDR3 is TGTGCCAGCAGCCGGGGGCGTAGCTCCTACAATGAGCAGTTCTTC. This encodes CASSRGRSSYNEQFF.

The gene calls are TRBV24-1 and TRBJ2-5; 7 bases match TRBD1. V was clipped by 0 bases and J by 4 bases; unmatched bases: 10. Germline CDR1 and CDR2: KGHDR and SFDVKD. CDR3 length: 17 amino acids. The CDR3 bases are TGTGCCACCAGTGATTTGCACGAGGGACAGCTACGAGAGACCCAGTACTTC. This encodes CATSDLHEGQLRETQYF.

V is TRBV2 and J is TRBJ1-5, with D hard to call. This CDR3 has 13 residues. Germline V gene lookup returns CDR1 SNHLY and CDR2 FYNNEI. The germline V and J ends were trimmed by 9 bases and 7 bases, with 16 bases remaining between them. This chain's CDR3 is CASTSAVYQPQHF. The CDR3 nucleotides are TGTGCCAGTACTAGCGCAGTATACCAGCCCCAGCATTTT.

V usage is TRBV24-1 and J usage is TRBJ2-5, with D perhaps TRBD2 (6 bases). The ends were cut back, 6 bases at V and 13 bases at J, with 23 bases in the middle. The CDR3 length is 14 residues. From germline, CDR1 is KGHDR and CDR2 SFDVKD. CDR3 in DNA: TGTGCCACCAGTAAAAGGGCGGGGAGCTACGAGCGGTACTTC. It yields the protein CATSKRAGSYERYF.

The sample holds one count of this clonotype. Sequence at one end of the junction differs from germline and may be a read error. This sequence joins TRBV28 and TRBJ2-1; 8 positions agree with TRBD1. The CDR3 extends over 16 amino acids. CDR1 MDHEN and CDR2 SYDVKM come from the germline V gene. CDR3 nucleotides: TGTGCCGGCAGTTCCTGGACAGGGTCGTCCTACAATGAGCAGTTCTTC. Translated: CAGSSWTGSSYNEQFF.

CDR3 nucleotide sequence: TGTGCCAGCAGCTTAGTGCGGGGACAGGGCAATGAGCAGTTCTTC. Protein: CASSLVRGQGNEQFF. The rearrangement links TRBV7-2 to TRBJ2-1, with 9 bases aligning to TRBD1. This CDR3 is 15 amino acids long. Germline V gene lookup returns CDR1 SGHTA and CDR2 FQGNSA. J was trimmed by 6 bases and V by 1 base; bases with no gene match: 4.

Concerning this clonotype itself: One end of the junction does not line up with germline, which may come from a read error. This chain connects TRBV20-1 to TRBJ1-2; weak D call: TRBD1 (5 bases). The CDR3 is 14 residues long. In germline, CDR1 is DFQATT, CDR2 SNEGSKA (reference sequence). The CDR3 coding sequence is TGCAGTGCTGGAGATTATAAACAGGACTATGGCTACACCTTC. It specifies CSAGDYKQDYGYTF.

This clonotype was detected a few times. The rearrangement links TRBV7-3 to TRBJ2-3, with D perhaps matching TRBD2 (5 bases). This CDR3 region has 13 residues. CDR1 and CDR2 (germline): SGHTA, FQGTGA. Trimming took off 5 bases at V and 4 bases at J, with 10 bases between the two ends. CDR3 region: CASSPGWADTQYF. DNA for the CDR3: TGTGCCAGCAGCCCGGGGTGGGCAGATACGCAGTATTTT.

Here the CDR3 DNA reads TGTGCCAGCAGTTACGGTACTAGCGGGGACCTGGAGACCCAGTACTTC. Its translation is CASSYGTSGDLETQYF. V and J are TRBV6-6 and TRBJ2-5; 10 nucleotides match TRBD2. Germline CDR1 reads MNHNY; CDR2 reads SVGAGI (reference sequence). The CDR3 consists of 16 residues. J lost 5 bases, V lost 2 bases, and 8 bases had no gene match.

V usage is TRBV20-1 and J usage is TRBJ2-2; D not resolved. The V end lost 3 bases, the J end lost 2 bases, and 7 bases lay between the germline ends. The CDR3 runs 13 residues. Germline-derived CDR1 and CDR2 are DFQATT and SNEGSKA (reference sequence). CDR3 DNA sequence: TGCAGTGCTAGTCCCTACAACACCGGGGAGCTGTTTTTT. Amino acids: CSASPYNTGELFF.

V gene TRBV20-1 combines with J gene TRBJ2-7; D remains unclear. There are 14 residues in the CDR3. V lost 1 base and J 0 bases, leaving 10 bases between the germline ends. The germline V gene has CDR1 DFQATT and CDR2 SNEGSKA (reference sequence). CDR3 in amino acids: CSARAYGGSYEQYF. DNA for the CDR3: TGCAGTGCTAGAGCTTACGGCGGCTCCTACGAGCAGTACTTC.

This clonotype showed up just a few times. The V call is TRBV20-1, the J call TRBJ2-1, with TRBD1 identical over 9 bases. J lost 9 bases, V lost 0 bases, and 21 bases had no gene match. Germline CDR1 is DFQATT and CDR2 is SNEGSKA (reference sequence). This CDR3 has 19 residues. CDR3 in amino acids: CSARDQYQDRGVISGEQFF. In DNA, the CDR3 is TGCAGTGCTAGAGACCAGTACCAGGACAGGGGAGTTATCAGCGGTGAGCAGTTCTTC.

This chain links TRBV3-1 with TRBJ2-7; 15 bases agree with TRBD2. Germline-derived CDR1 and CDR2 are LGHDT and YNNKEL (reference sequence). V was clipped by 3 bases and J by 2 bases; unmatched bases: 2. The CDR3 runs 16 residues. This CDR3 reads CASSQGLAGGPYEQYF. CDR3 coding DNA: TGTGCCAGCAGCCAGGGACTAGCGGGGGGTCCCTACGAGCAGTACTTC.

V gene TRBV5-1 combines with J gene TRBJ2-3, with D maybe TRBD1 (6 bases). The ends were cut back, 4 bases at V and 6 bases at J, with 15 bases in the middle. This CDR3 has 14 residues. Germline V lookup: CDR1 SGHRS, CDR2 YFSETQ. The DNA for the CDR3 is TGCGCCAGCAGCGGAGCACAGGGAGCGGATACGCAGTATTTT. Translating gives CASSGAQGADTQYF.

This chain uses TRBV20-1 with TRBJ2-3; the D gene could be TRBD1 or TRBD2 (5 bases each). The germline V gene encodes CDR1 DFQATT and CDR2 SNEGSKA (reference sequence). The CDR3 is made up of 15 amino acids. V dropped 6 bases and J dropped 0 bases, with 16 bases sitting between them. CDR3 amino acids: CSARTLTISTDTQYF. In nucleotides, the CDR3 is TGCAGTGCGCGGACACTGACTATTAGCACAGATACGCAGTATTTT.

This chain connects TRBV12-3 or TRBV12-4 to TRBJ2-1; 8 bases align to TRBD2. The trim removed 5 bases at V and 15 bases at J, leaving 12 bases unmatched. The CDR3 is 13 residues long. CDR3: CASSPSGGGFGFF. Written as DNA, the CDR3 is TGTGCCAGCAGTCCCTCCGGGGGGGGATTCGGGTTCTTC.

This chain links TRBV20-1 with TRBJ2-3; D tentatively reads TRBD1 or TRBD2 (5 bases each). V lost 6 bases, J lost 4 bases, and 26 bases lay in between. From germline, CDR1 is DFQATT and CDR2 SNEGSKA (reference sequence). The CDR3 covers 17 residues. The CDR3 spells CSAIEWGLGEWPDTQYF. CDR3 in DNA: TGCAGTGCGATAGAATGGGGGTTGGGGGAGTGGCCAGATACGCAGTATTTT.

V is TRBV6-1 and J is TRBJ2-3; the D gene could be TRBD1 or TRBD2 (5 bases each). Trimming removed 10 bases from V and 2 bases from J, with 16 bases in between. CDR1 is MNHNS, CDR2 SASEGT, per germline. The CDR3 loop spans 14 amino acids. CDR3 sequence (DNA): TGTGCCACGGGGCGCCAGATAGACACAGATACGCAGTATTTT. Protein sequence: CATGRQIDTDTQYF.

The rearrangement joins TRBV10-3 to TRBJ2-7; D is unclear. The CDR3 loop spans 14 amino acids. Germline-derived CDR1 and CDR2 are ENHRY and SYGVKD. The V end lost 2 bases, the J end lost 2 bases, and 10 bases lay between the germline ends. The CDR3 here is CAISEGQVAYEQYF. CDR3 nucleotide sequence: TGTGCCATCAGTGAGGGGCAGGTCGCCTACGAGCAGTACTTC.

The genes are TRBV5-1 and TRBJ2-1, with unresolved D. Germline lookup yields CDR1 SGHRS and CDR2 YFSETQ. V lost 0 bases, J lost 6 bases, and 16 bases lay in between. The CDR3 spans 16 residues. The CDR3 reads CASSLEAHGQANEQFF. The DNA for the CDR3 is TGCGCCAGCAGCTTGGAGGCGCATGGTCAGGCCAATGAGCAGTTCTTC.

V gene TRBV7-2 combines with J gene TRBJ2-1, with no clear D. V shed 5 bases and J shed 2 bases, with 7 bases lying between them. CDR1 and CDR2 (germline): SGHTA, FQGNSA. The CDR3 extends over 13 amino acids. CDR3 residues: CASSADPYNEQFF. Written as DNA, the CDR3 is TGTGCCAGCAGCGCCGATCCCTACAATGAGCAGTTCTTC.

This clonotype was counted a few times. J is TRBJ2-7 and V is TRBV4-2; 7 bases agree with TRBD2. V gave up 1 base and J gave up 4 bases; unmatched junction bases: 13. The CDR3 runs to 17 residues. Looked up from germline, CDR1 is LGHNA and CDR2 is YNFKEQ. The CDR3: CASSQVGQAGIRYEQYF. CDR3 sequence (DNA): TGTGCCAGCAGCCAAGTGGGGCAAGCGGGGATAAGGTACGAGCAGTACTTC.

The table lists this clonotype with many counts. V is TRBV3-1 and J is TRBJ2-3, with D maybe TRBD2 (5 bases). The CDR3 consists of 18 residues. V was shortened by 3 bases and J by 6 bases, with 25 bases between the two germline ends. Germline CDR1 reads LGHDT; CDR2 reads YNNKEL (reference sequence). Written as DNA, the CDR3 is TGTGCCAGCAGCCACCCTCCCGGCCGGGATCTACATAGGGATACGCAGTATTTT. Its protein is CASSHPPGRDLHRDTQYF.

V and J are TRBV6-2 or TRBV6-3 and TRBJ2-2, with TRBD1 matching 7 bases. The CDR3 spans 16 residues. CDR1 and CDR2 from the germline V gene are MNHEY and SVGEGT. With 6 bases clipped from V and 0 bases from J, the junction kept 7 bases outside the gene matches. The chain's CDR3 is CASSWDSVPNTGELFF. CDR3 nucleotide sequence: TGTGCCAGCAGCTGGGACAGCGTACCGAACACCGGGGAGCTGTTTTTT.

The rearrangement links TRBV6-6 to TRBJ2-3; TRBD1 agrees at 8 bases. CDR1 is MNHNY, CDR2 SVGAGI, per germline (reference sequence). V shed 5 bases, J shed 1 base, and the junction held 5 bases outside the gene matches. This CDR3 is built from 15 residues. The CDR3 nucleotides read TGTGCCAGCAGTGGACAGGGAAAACGCACAGATACGCAGTATTTT. Its translation is CASSGQGKRTDTQYF.

The chain couples TRBV5-6 to TRBJ1-1; D gene unclear. Germline V gene sequence: CDR1 SGHDT, CDR2 YYEEEE. V lost 0 bases to trimming and J lost 4 bases, with 4 bases between them. The CDR3 is made up of 12 amino acids. The CDR3 region is CASSLDPTEAFF. CDR3 sequence (DNA): TGTGCCAGCAGCTTGGATCCCACTGAAGCTTTCTTT.

At least ten counts were recorded for this clonotype. The chain couples TRBV6-2 or TRBV6-3 to TRBJ2-3; D may be TRBD1 (6 bases). The CDR3 totals 15 residues. Trimming cost V 5 bases and J 4 bases, with 16 bases left between them. Germline V lookup: CDR1 MNHEY, CDR2 SVGEGT. CDR3 nucleotides: TGTGCCAGCAGTGGTCGGGACACAAGAGCAGATACGCAGTATTTT. Protein product: CASSGRDTRADTQYF.

Here the CDR3 reads CASRSTSPSADTQYF. The CDR3 DNA follows: TGTGCCAGCAGATCGACAAGCCCTAGCGCAGATACGCAGTATTTT. The chain employs TRBV6-5 and TRBJ2-3; possibly TRBD2 for D (6 bases). Between the trimmed V and J ends, which lost 6 bases and 4 bases, there was a span of 17 bases. The CDR3 has 15 amino acids. The V gene's germline CDR1 is MNHEY and CDR2 SVGAGI.

The rearrangement uses TRBV10-3 and TRBJ2-1; 9 bases are shared with TRBD1. The CDR3 spans 14 residues. Per the germline V gene, CDR1 is ENHRY and CDR2 is SYGVKD. Trimming took 5 bases from V and 13 from J; bases not matched to a gene: 12. The CDR3 region has the DNA TGTGCCATCAGTCGGACAGGGGAGGGAGAGACCCAGTTCTTC. This gives the protein CAISRTGEGETQFF.